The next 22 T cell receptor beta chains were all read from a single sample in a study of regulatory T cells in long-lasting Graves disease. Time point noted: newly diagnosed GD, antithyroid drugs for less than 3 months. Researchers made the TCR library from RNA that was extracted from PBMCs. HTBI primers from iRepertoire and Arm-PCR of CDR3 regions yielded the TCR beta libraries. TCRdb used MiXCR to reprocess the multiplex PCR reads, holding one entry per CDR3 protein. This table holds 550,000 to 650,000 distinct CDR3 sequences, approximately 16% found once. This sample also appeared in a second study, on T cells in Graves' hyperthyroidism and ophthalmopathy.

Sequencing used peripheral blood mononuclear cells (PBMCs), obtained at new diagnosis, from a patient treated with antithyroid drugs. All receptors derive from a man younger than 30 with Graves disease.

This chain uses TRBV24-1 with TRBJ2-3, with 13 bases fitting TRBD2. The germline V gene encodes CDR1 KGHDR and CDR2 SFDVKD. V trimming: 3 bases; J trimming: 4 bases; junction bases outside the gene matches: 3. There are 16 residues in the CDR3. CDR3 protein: CATSDRTSGSPDTQYF. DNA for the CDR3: TGTGCCACCAGTGATAGGACTAGCGGGAGTCCAGATACGCAGTATTTT.

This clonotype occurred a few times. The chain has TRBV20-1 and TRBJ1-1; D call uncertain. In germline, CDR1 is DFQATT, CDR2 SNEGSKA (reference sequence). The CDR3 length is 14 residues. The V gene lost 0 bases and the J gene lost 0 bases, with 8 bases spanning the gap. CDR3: CSAREYGMNTEAFF. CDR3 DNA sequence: TGCAGTGCTAGAGAGTACGGCATGAACACTGAAGCTTTCTTT.

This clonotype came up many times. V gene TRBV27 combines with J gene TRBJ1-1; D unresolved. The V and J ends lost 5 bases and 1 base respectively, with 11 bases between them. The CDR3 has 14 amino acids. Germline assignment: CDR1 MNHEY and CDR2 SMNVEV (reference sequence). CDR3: CASSPRVKNTEAFF. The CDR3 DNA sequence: TGTGCCAGCAGTCCGAGGGTGAAGAACACTGAAGCTTTCTTT.

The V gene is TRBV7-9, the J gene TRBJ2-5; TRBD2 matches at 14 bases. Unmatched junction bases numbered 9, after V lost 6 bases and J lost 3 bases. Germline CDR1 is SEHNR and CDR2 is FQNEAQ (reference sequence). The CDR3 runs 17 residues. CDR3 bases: TGTGCCAGCAGGTGGGGACTAGCGGGAGACTTAGAAGAGACCCAGTACTTC. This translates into CASRWGLAGDLEETQYF.

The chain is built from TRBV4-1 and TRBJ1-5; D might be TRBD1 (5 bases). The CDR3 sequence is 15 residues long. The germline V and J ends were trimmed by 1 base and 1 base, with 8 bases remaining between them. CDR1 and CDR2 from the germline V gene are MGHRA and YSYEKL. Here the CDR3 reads CASSQAWGSNQPQHF. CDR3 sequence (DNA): TGCGCCAGCAGCCAAGCATGGGGGAGCAATCAGCCCCAGCATTTT.

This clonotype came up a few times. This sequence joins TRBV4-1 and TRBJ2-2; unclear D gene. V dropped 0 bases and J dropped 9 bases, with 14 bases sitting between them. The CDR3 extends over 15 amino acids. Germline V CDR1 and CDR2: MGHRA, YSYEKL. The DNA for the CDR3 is TGCGCCAGCAGCCAAGATGTGGCTACCCCCCGGGAGCTGTTTTTT. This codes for CASSQDVATPRELFF.

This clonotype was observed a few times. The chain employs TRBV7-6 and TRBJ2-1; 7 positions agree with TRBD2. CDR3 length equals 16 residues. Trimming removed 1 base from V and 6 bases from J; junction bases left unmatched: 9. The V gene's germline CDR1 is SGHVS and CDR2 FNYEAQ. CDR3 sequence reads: CASSLGAGTTLNEQFF. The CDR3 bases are TGTGCCAGCAGCTTAGGAGCCGGGACTACCCTCAATGAGCAGTTCTTC.

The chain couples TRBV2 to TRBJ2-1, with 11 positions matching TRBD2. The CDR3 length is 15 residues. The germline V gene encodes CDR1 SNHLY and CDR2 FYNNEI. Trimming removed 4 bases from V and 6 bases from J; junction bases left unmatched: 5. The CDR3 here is CASSVNSGRGNEQFF. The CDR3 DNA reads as TGTGCCAGCAGTGTAAATAGCGGGAGGGGCAATGAGCAGTTCTTC.

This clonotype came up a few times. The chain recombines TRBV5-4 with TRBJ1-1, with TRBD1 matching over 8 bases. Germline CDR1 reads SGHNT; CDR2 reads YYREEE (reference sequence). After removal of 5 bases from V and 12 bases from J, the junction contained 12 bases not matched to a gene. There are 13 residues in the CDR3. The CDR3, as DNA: TGTGCCAGCAGGGACAGGGAAGGTGTTTCGACTTTCTTT. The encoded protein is CASRDREGVSTFF.

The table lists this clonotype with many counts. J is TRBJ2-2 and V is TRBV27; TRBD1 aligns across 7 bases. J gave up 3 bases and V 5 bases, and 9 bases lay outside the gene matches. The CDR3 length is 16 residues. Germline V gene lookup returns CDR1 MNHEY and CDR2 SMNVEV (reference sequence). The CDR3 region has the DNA TGTGCCAGCAGTCCGATCAGGGGGAGTTACACCGGGGAGCTGTTTTTT. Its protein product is CASSPIRGSYTGELFF.

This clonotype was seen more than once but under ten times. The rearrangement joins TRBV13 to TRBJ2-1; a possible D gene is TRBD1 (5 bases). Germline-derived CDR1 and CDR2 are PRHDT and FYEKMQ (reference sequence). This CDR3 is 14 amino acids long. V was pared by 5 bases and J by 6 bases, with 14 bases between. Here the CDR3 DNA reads TGTGCCAGCAGCCCCAGGGTCCACATCAATGAGCAGTTCTTC. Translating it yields CASSPRVHINEQFF.

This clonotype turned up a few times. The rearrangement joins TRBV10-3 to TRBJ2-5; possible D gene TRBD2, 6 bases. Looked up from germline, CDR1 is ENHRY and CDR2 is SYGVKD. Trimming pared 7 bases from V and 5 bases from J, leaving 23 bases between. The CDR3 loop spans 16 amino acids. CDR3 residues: CAITKDGSAGRETQYF. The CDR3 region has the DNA TGTGCCATCACCAAGGACGGGAGCGCGGGTAGGGAGACCCAGTACTTC.

CDR3 residues: CSANPRGSHNEQFF. Here the CDR3 DNA reads TGCAGTGCTAACCCCCGGGGGAGCCACAATGAGCAGTTCTTC. The chain uses TRBV20-1 and TRBJ2-1; D is perhaps TRBD2 (6 bases). Germline CDR1 and CDR2: DFQATT and SNEGSKA (reference sequence). V was trimmed by 4 bases and J by 5 bases, leaving 15 bases between them. The CDR3 runs to 14 residues.

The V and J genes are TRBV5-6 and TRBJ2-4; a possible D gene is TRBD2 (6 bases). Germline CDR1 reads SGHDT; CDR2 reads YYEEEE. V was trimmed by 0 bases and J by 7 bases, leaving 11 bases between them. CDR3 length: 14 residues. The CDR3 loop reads CASSLGTRGNIQYF. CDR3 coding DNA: TGTGCCAGCAGCTTGGGTACTCGGGGGAACATTCAGTACTTC.

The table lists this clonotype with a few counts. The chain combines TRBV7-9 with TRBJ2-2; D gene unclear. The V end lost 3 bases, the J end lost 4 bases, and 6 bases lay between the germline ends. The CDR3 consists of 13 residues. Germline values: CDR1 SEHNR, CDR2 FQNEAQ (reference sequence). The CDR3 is CASSLLITGELFF. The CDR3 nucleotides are TGTGCCAGCAGCTTGTTAATCACCGGGGAGCTGTTTTTT.

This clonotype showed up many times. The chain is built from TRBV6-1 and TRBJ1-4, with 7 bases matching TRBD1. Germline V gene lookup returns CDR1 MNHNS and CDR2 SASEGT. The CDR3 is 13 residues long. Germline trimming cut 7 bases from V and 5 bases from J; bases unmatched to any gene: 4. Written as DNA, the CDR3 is TGTGCCAGCACCCCGACAGGGAATGAAAAACTGTTTTTT. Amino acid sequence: CASTPTGNEKLFF.

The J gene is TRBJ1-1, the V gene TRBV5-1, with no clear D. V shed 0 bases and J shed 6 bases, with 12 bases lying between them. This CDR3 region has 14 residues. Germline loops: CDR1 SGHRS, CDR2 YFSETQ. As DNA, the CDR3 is TGCGCCAGCAGCTTGGGACAAGGGAATCCTGAAGCTTTCTTT. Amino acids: CASSLGQGNPEAFF.

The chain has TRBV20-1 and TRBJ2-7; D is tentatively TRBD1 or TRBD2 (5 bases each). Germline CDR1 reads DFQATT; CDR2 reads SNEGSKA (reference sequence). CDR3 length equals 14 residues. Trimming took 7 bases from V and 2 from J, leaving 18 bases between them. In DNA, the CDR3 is TGCAGTGTTCAAACCGGGACGAGGACCTACGAGCAGTACTTC. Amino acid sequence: CSVQTGTRTYEQYF.

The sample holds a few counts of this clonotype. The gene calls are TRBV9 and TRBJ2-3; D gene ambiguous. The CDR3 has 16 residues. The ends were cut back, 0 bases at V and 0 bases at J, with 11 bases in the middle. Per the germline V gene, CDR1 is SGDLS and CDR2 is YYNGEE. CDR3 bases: TGTGCCAGCAGCGTAGAGCCCGTTCCAAGCACAGATACGCAGTATTTT. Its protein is CASSVEPVPSTDTQYF.

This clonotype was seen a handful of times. The CDR3 region has the DNA TGTGCCAGCAGCCCCCATCCTAGGGGGGATCGGGGCTACACCTTC. Its protein is CASSPHPRGDRGYTF. The rearrangement links TRBV7-3 to TRBJ1-2; TRBD1 is a possible D gene (6 bases). V dropped 5 bases and J dropped 8 bases, with 21 bases sitting between them. This CDR3 contains 15 residues. The germline V gene encodes CDR1 SGHTA and CDR2 FQGTGA.

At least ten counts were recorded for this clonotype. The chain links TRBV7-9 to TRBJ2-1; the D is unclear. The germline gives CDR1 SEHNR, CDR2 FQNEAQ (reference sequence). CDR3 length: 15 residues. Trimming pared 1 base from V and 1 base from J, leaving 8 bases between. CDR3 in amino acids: CASSLVGLSYNEQFF. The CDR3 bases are TGTGCCAGCAGCTTAGTGGGTTTGTCCTACAATGAGCAGTTCTTC.

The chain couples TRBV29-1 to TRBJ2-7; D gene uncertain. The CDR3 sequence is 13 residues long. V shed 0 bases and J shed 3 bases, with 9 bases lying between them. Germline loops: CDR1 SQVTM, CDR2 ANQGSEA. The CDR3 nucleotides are TGCAGCGTTGAAGATCGCTCCGGCTACGAGCAGTACTTC. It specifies CSVEDRSGYEQYF.